The 18 T cell receptor beta chains presented below share a single source sample, sequenced in a study of blood T cell repertoires in COVID-19 (dated by TCRdb to 2020 to 2021). The library came from the immunoSEQ multiplex PCR assay. TCRdb took this table from immuneACCESS and kept in-frame rearrangements with V and J called. Such tables lack part of the clones; where checked against another copy, unresolved V genes explain under half of the gap, and the rest is unexplained. For this sample the table gives about 300,000 clones, of which 90% were detected only once. The top ten clones comprise 6% to 8% of the sample. Sequences were obtained from peripheral blood. These receptors came from a woman between 50 and 59 years old with COVID-19, enrolled during active disease.

The chain recombines TRBV29-1 with TRBJ2-7; the match to TRBD1 covers 8 bases. This CDR3 has 15 amino acids. J gave up 6 bases and V 4 bases, and 14 bases lay outside the gene matches. The V gene's germline CDR1 is SQVTM and CDR2 ANQGSEA. The CDR3 region is CSVAPRWQGAGEQYF. The CDR3 DNA sequence: TGCAGCGTTGCCCCCCGGTGGCAGGGGGCCGGCGAGCAGTACTTC.

The V and J genes are TRBV30 and TRBJ1-2; 9 nucleotides agree with TRBD1. The junction had 11 bases not matched to a gene; V was cut back by 3 bases and J by 0 bases. Germline-derived CDR1 and CDR2 are GTSNPN and SVGIG (reference sequence). There are 17 residues in the CDR3. The CDR3 spells CAWSRGQGRGSNYGYTF. The CDR3 DNA is TGTGCCTGGAGCCGCGGACAGGGGCGGGGGTCTAACTATGGCTACACCTTC.

The CDR3: CASRAGGTGVLSSGANVLTF. CDR3 coding DNA: TGTGCCAGCAGGGCCGGGGGGACAGGGGTCCTCAGCTCTGGGGCCAACGTCCTGACTTTC. V usage is TRBV2 and J usage is TRBJ2-6, with 10 bases identical to TRBD1. The junction had 14 bases not matched to a gene; V was cut back by 6 bases and J by 0 bases. The CDR3 has 20 amino acids. Germline V gene data show CDR1 as SNHLY and CDR2 as FYNNEI.

The CDR3 DNA reads TGCGCCAGCAGCTTGGCGGGCAGGGGGCTTACTGAAGCTTTCTTT. Encoded protein: CASSLAGRGLTEAFF. V is TRBV5-1 and J is TRBJ1-1; TRBD1 matches 8 bases. The V segment lost 0 bases and the J segment 5 bases; nucleotides outside the gene matches: 6. In germline, CDR1 is SGHRS, CDR2 YFSETQ. The CDR3 spans 15 residues.

The gene calls are TRBV19 and TRBJ1-1, with TRBD1 matching over 8 bases. Germline trimming cut 5 bases from V and 5 bases from J; bases unmatched to any gene: 4. The germline gives CDR1 LNHDA, CDR2 SQIVND (reference sequence). The CDR3 consists of 13 residues. Here the CDR3 DNA reads TGTGCCAGTAGTGCAAACAGGGGGACTGAAGCTTTCTTT. Its protein is CASSANRGTEAFF.

The V gene is TRBV20-1, the J gene TRBJ2-1, with D hard to call. The CDR3 is 14 amino acids. From germline, CDR1 is DFQATT and CDR2 SNEGSKA (reference sequence). V lost 3 bases and J 0 bases, leaving 9 bases between the germline ends. CDR3 DNA sequence: TGCAGTGCTAGTGTGGCTAGCTCCTACAATGAGCAGTTCTTC. Translation gives CSASVASSYNEQFF.

V usage is TRBV2 and J usage is TRBJ2-5, with a possible D match to TRBD2 (6 bases). CDR3 length: 15 residues. Germline CDR1 is SNHLY and CDR2 is FYNNEI. V lost 2 bases to trimming and J lost 7 bases, with 17 bases between them. CDR3 amino acids: CASSERLAITRTQYF. DNA for the CDR3: TGTGCCAGCAGTGAAAGGCTAGCGATTACGCGGACCCAGTACTTC.

Concerning this clone itself: At one boundary the junction diverges from the germline segment, which might be a read error. V usage is TRBV7-7 and J usage is TRBJ2-1; D may be TRBD2 (5 bases). CDR1 and CDR2 (germline): SSHAT, FNYEAQ (reference sequence). The CDR3 extends over 12 amino acids. DNA for the CDR3: TGTGCTAGCATCCACCGGGGCAATGAGCAGTTCTTC. Translation gives CASIHRGNEQFF.

Details on this clone: Other DNA sequences of this sample code for an identical CDR3. The chain couples TRBV19 to TRBJ2-3; D unresolved. Germline CDR1 LNHDA, CDR2 SQIVND (reference sequence). Trimming left V 3 bases short and J 3 bases short, with 7 bases between. The CDR3 covers 13 residues. CDR3 coding DNA: TGTGCCAGTAGTATTGCGGTTACAGATACGCAGTATTTT. It yields the protein CASSIAVTDTQYF.

V is TRBV7-8 and J is TRBJ2-1; no clear D gene. Germline loops: CDR1 SGHVS, CDR2 FQNEAQ. This CDR3 contains 15 residues. V was clipped by 4 bases and J by 8 bases, with 18 bases between them. The CDR3, as DNA: TGTGCCAGCAGCTCCCCGCCTTTTATACACGATGAGCAGTTCTTC. Protein: CASSSPPFIHDEQFF.

The CDR3 sequence: CASSPRPGLAGQETQYF. For the CDR3, the DNA is TGTGCCAGCAGCCCCCGACCGGGACTAGCGGGACAAGAGACCCAGTACTTC. The V gene is TRBV3-1 (or the pseudogene TRBV3-2), the J gene TRBJ2-5; 13 nucleotides align to TRBD2. CDR1 LGHDT and CDR2 YNNKEL come from the germline V gene (reference sequence). With 4 bases clipped from V and 2 bases from J, the junction kept 7 bases outside the gene matches. This CDR3 region has 17 residues.

The rearrangement links TRBV27 to TRBJ1-5, with D uncertain. The CDR3 totals 18 residues. Trimming stripped 5 bases from V and 2 bases from J, with 22 bases between. From germline, CDR1 is MNHEY and CDR2 SMNVEV (reference sequence). CDR3 sequence reads: CASSPLYFPRAGNQPQHF. In DNA, the CDR3 is TGTGCCAGCAGTCCACTATATTTCCCCCGAGCAGGCAATCAGCCCCAGCATTTT.

The chain recombines TRBV19 with TRBJ2-1, with 7 bases fitting TRBD2. The length of the CDR3 is 14 residues. Germline CDR1 reads LNHDA; CDR2 reads SQIVND (reference sequence). Trimming removed 7 bases from V and 8 bases from J; junction bases left unmatched: 11. The DNA of the CDR3 is TGTGCCAGTAATTACGGAGGGAGGGTGGATGAGCAGTTCTTC. This gives the protein CASNYGGRVDEQFF. Supplemented by reference TRBV19 and TRBJ2-1, the full variable domain reads DGGITQSPKYLFRKEGQNVTLSCEQNLNHDAMYWYRQDPGQGLRLIYYSQIVNDFQKGDIAEGYSVSREKKESFPLTVTSAQKNPTAFYLCASNYGGRVDEQFFGPGTRLTVL.

The chain has TRBV5-6 and TRBJ2-1; D is ambiguous. The CDR3 has 15 amino acids. V lost 6 bases and J lost 0, with 13 bases in between. CDR1 is SGHDT, CDR2 YYEEEE, per germline. The CDR3 region is CASTPETGSYNEQFF. The CDR3 bases are TGTGCCAGCACTCCGGAAACGGGCTCCTACAATGAGCAGTTCTTC.

This rearrangement joins TRBV21-1 to TRBJ2-7; the table's TRBD1 call for D was not verified on the DNA. TRBV21-1 is a pseudogene locus. There are 17 residues in the CDR3. CDR3 residues: CASSRSTGTENYYEQYF. CDR3 in DNA: TGTGCCAGCAGCAGGTCCACCGGGACAGAGAACTACTACGAGCAGTACTTC.

This clone appeared a single time. The chain combines TRBV5-1 with TRBJ2-3; D is uncertain. V was clipped by 2 bases and J by 3 bases, with 13 bases between them. Germline CDR1 and CDR2: SGHRS and YFSETQ. The CDR3 sequence is 15 residues long. CDR3 DNA sequence: TGCGCCAGCAGCTTTACAACCAGGTCGACAGATACGCAGTATTTT. Translated, it gives CASSFTTRSTDTQYF.

The gene calls are TRBV5-5 and TRBJ1-1; weak D call: TRBD1 (6 bases). Trimming left V 0 bases short and J 4 bases short, with 13 bases between. The CDR3 spans 15 residues. Germline CDR1 reads SGHKS; CDR2 reads YYEKEE (reference sequence). The CDR3 bases are TGTGCCAGCAGCTTGGTGGGGGGGGCGGTCACTGAAGCTTTCTTT. This gives the protein CASSLVGGAVTEAFF.

The chain uses TRBV4-3 and TRBJ2-3; 10 bases fit TRBD2. Germline loops: CDR1 LGHNA, CDR2 YSLEER. Trimming removed 1 base from V and 2 bases from J; junction bases left unmatched: 3. This CDR3 spans 16 amino acids. DNA for the CDR3: TGCGCCAGCAGCCAAGCGGGACTAGCGCTCACAGATACGCAGTATTTT. This codes for CASSQAGLALTDTQYF.